The clone carrying this T cell receptor (beta chain) was seen a few times. What it binds is unknown. Cultured CD4+ T-cell DNA underwent Oncomine TCR Beta short-read sequencing. CD4+ T cells were cultured, and genomic DNA was extracted from them. TCRdb independently ran MiXCR on the PCR reads; one entry per CDR3 protein. The sample consists of around 7,000 distinct CDR3 sequences, around 43% of them appearing once. As to treatment: approximately 9-day PBMC culture with coronavirus spike peptide pools or control peptides (ViraFEST assay). The unexposed donor gave CD4+ T cells before the COVID-19 pandemic (2011-2018). The data are from a study of vaccination and CD4 T cells after COVID-19. Whole-study context: Post-vaccine specimens were obtained a median around 79 days after dose two (range 14 to 241). The stimulus for the cells was overlapping spike peptides derived from SARS-CoV-2, HCoV-NL63, HCoV-OC43 and HCoV-229E.

Study-wide points: The appearance of a median about 88% of reactive clones in convalescent patients occurred only post-vaccination.

The CDR3 has 19 amino acids. Germline CDR1 reads SEHNR; CDR2 reads FQNEAQ (reference sequence). V trimming: 2 bases; J trimming: 0 bases; junction bases outside the gene matches: 15. The specimen sequenced was CD4+ T cells from blood, cultured in vitro. This chain links TRBV7-9 with TRBJ1-1; 7 positions match TRBD1. The receptor comes from a human donor in good health. Written as DNA, the CDR3 is TGTGCCAGCAGCTTATGGACCGGGACAGCCCGAACGATGAACACTGAAGCTTTCTTT. It encodes CASSLWTGTARTMNTEAFF. The entire variable domain, with the rest obtained from reference TRBV7-9 and TRBJ1-1, is as follows: DTGVSQNPRHKITKRGQNVTFRCDPISEHNRLYWYRQTLGQGPEFLTYFQNEAQLEKSRLLSDRFSAERPKGSFSTLEIQRTEQGDSAMYLCASSLWTGTARTMNTEAFFGQGTRLTVV.